The rows below give T cell receptor beta chains drawn from one sample of a study of T cell repertoires in cytomegalovirus infection. TCRdb passed the reads through MiXCR, listing each CDR3 protein once. There are 200,000 to 300,000 distinct CDR3 sequences in the sample; roughly an eighth occur only once, and 8.8% lies in the top ten. Sequenced input: PBMCs. Receptors originate from a human donor in good health (CMV status not recorded). Some clones in this sample may be carry-over from other donors' samples. Each CDR3 is given with its conserved first and last residue. D genes are given only for firm matches. Where a row states a size, it is once, few, many or the class of an expanded clone; other rows omit it.

d_gene: NA; v_gene: TRBV19; len: 13; abundance: NA; j_gene: TRBJ2-1; CDR3aa: CASSIDGYNEQFF; CDR3nt: TGTGCCAGTAGTATAGATGGGTACAATGAGCAGTTCTTC
d_gene: TRBD2; v_gene: TRBV7-2; len: 16; abundance: many; j_gene: TRBJ2-3; CDR3aa: CASSKSGGGRTDTQYF; CDR3nt: TGTGCCAGCAGCAAAAGCGGGGGAGGACGCACAGATACGCAGTATTTT
d_gene: NA; v_gene: TRBV29-1; len: 13; abundance: NA; j_gene: TRBJ2-7; CDR3aa: CSVRRPIFYEQYF; CDR3nt: TGCAGCGTGAGGCGTCCCATTTTCTACGAGCAGTACTTC
d_gene: TRBD2; v_gene: TRBV20-1; len: 14; abundance: NA; j_gene: TRBJ2-4; CDR3aa: CSASGGRAKNIQYF; CDR3nt: TGCAGTGCTAGCGGGGGGAGAGCCAAAAACATTCAGTACTTC
d_gene: NA; v_gene: TRBV5-4; len: 14; abundance: many; j_gene: TRBJ1-1; CDR3aa: CASSLEPMNTEAFF; CDR3nt: TGTGCCAGCAGCTTGGAACCCATGAACACTGAAGCTTTCTTT
d_gene: NA; v_gene: TRBV9; len: 13; abundance: NA; j_gene: TRBJ1-1; CDR3aa: CASSGPRWSEAFF; CDR3nt: TGTGCCAGCAGCGGACCACGGTGGAGTGAAGCTTTCTTT
d_gene: NA; v_gene: TRBV9; len: 14; abundance: NA; j_gene: TRBJ1-4; CDR3aa: CASSEGPGNEKLFF; CDR3nt: TGTGCCAGCAGCGAGGGGCCTGGGAATGAAAAACTGTTTTTT
d_gene: NA; v_gene: TRBV7-9; len: 15; abundance: many; j_gene: TRBJ1-1; CDR3aa: CASSLGGGADTEAFF; CDR3nt: TGTGCCAGCAGCTTAGGGGGGGGCGCGGACACTGAAGCTTTCTTT
d_gene: NA; v_gene: TRBV29-1; len: 12; abundance: NA; j_gene: TRBJ2-7; CDR3aa: CSAVGEPYEQYF; CDR3nt: TGCAGCGCCGTAGGGGAGCCCTACGAGCAGTACTTC
d_gene: TRBD2; v_gene: TRBV28; len: 15; abundance: NA; j_gene: TRBJ2-3; CDR3aa: CASSVIAGGTDTQYF; CDR3nt: TGTGCCAGCAGTGTAATAGCGGGAGGCACAGATACGCAGTATTTT
d_gene: TRBD1; v_gene: TRBV20-1; len: 13; abundance: NA; j_gene: TRBJ1-5; CDR3aa: CSASRGPNQPQHF; CDR3nt: TGCAGTGCTAGCAGGGGGCCCAATCAGCCCCAGCATTTT
d_gene: NA; v_gene: TRBV7-2; len: 14; abundance: many; j_gene: TRBJ2-6; CDR3aa: CATPEAPGANVLTF; CDR3nt: TGTGCCACCCCGGAGGCCCCTGGGGCCAACGTCCTGACTTTC
d_gene: NA; v_gene: TRBV10-3; len: 14; abundance: NA; j_gene: TRBJ2-3; CDR3aa: CAISEGSGTDTQYF; CDR3nt: TGTGCCATCAGTGAGGGGTCTGGCACAGATACGCAGTATTTT
d_gene: NA; v_gene: TRBV7-2; len: 15; abundance: many; j_gene: TRBJ1-1; CDR3aa: CASSLLGRENTEAFF; CDR3nt: TGTGCCAGCAGCTTACTGGGGCGGGAGAACACTGAAGCTTTCTTT
d_gene: NA; v_gene: TRBV11-2; len: 15; abundance: NA; j_gene: TRBJ1-6; CDR3aa: CASRVVSSYNSPLHF; CDR3nt: TGTGCCAGCAGGGTCGTGAGCTCCTATAATTCACCCCTCCACTTT
d_gene: NA; v_gene: TRBV20-1; len: 14; abundance: many; j_gene: TRBJ2-1; CDR3aa: CSAIPRGSYNEQFF; CDR3nt: TGCAGTGCGATCCCCCGGGGCTCCTACAATGAGCAGTTCTTC